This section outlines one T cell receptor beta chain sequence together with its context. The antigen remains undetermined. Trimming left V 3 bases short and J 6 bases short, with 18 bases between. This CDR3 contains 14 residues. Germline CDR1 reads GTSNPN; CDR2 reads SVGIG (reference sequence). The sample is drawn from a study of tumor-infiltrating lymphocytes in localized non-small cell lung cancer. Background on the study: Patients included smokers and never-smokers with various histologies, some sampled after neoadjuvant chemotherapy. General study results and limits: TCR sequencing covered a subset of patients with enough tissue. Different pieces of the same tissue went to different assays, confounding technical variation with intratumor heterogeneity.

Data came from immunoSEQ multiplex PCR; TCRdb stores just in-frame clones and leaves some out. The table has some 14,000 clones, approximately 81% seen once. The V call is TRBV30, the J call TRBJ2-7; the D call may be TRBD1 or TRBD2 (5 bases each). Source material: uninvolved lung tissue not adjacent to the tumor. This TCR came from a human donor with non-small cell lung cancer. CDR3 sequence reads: CAWSGGRLTGEQYF. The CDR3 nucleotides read TGTGCCTGGAGCGGCGGGCGTCTTACAGGCGAGCAGTACTTC.